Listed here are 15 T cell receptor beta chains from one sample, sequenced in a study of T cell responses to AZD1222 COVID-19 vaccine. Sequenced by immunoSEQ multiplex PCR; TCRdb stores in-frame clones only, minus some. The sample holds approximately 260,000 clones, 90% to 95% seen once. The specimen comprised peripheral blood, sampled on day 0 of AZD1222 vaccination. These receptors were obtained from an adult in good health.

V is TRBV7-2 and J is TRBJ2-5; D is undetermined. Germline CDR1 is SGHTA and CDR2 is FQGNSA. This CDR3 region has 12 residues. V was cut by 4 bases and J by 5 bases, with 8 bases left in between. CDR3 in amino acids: CASSSARETQYF. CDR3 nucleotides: TGTGCCAGCAGCTCCGCCAGGGAGACCCAGTACTTC.

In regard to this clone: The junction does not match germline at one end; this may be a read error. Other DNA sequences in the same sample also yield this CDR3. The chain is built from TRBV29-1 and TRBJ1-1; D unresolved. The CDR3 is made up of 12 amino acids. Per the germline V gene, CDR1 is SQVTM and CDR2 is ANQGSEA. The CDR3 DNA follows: TGCAGCGTTAGTAAGGCGAACACTGAAGCCTTCTTT. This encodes CSVSKANTEAFF. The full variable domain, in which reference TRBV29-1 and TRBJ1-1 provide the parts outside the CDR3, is SAVISQKPSRDICQRGTSLTIQCQVDSQVTMMFWYRQQPGQSLTLIATANQGSEATYESGFVIDKFPISRPNLTFSTLTVSNMSPEDSSIYLCSVSKANTEAFFGQGTRLTVV.

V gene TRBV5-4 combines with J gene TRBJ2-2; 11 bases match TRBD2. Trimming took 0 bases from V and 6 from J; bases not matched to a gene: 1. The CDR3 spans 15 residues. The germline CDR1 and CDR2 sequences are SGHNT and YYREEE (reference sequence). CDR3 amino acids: CASSLDSGGAGELFF. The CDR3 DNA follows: TGTGCCAGCAGCTTGGATAGCGGGGGGGCCGGGGAGCTGTTTTTT.

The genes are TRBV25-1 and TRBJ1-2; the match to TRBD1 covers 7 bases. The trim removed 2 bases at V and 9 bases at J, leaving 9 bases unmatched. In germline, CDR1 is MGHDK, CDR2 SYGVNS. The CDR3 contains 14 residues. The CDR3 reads CASSERLQTGSYTF. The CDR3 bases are TGTGCCAGCAGTGAAAGGCTCCAGACAGGGAGCTACACCTTC.

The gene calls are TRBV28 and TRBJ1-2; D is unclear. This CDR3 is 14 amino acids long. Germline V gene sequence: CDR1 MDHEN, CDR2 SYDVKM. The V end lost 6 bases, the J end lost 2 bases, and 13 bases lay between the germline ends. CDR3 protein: CASSPPSVNYGYTF. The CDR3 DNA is TGTGCCAGCAGCCCCCCGTCCGTAAACTATGGCTACACCTTC.

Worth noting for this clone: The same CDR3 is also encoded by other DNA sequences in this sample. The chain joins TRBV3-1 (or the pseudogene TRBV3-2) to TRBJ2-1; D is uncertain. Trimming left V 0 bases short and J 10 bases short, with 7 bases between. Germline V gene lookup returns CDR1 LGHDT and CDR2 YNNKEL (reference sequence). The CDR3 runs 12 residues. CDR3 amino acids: CASSQDSREQFF. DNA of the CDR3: TGTGCCAGCAGCCAAGACTCGCGGGAGCAGTTCTTC.

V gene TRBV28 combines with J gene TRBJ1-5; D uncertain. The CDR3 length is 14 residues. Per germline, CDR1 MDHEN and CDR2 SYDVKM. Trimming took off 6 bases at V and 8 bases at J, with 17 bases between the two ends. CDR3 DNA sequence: TGTGCCAGCAGCCTAGGGAGGTTATCAAAGCCCCAGCATTTT. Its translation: CASSLGRLSKPQHF.

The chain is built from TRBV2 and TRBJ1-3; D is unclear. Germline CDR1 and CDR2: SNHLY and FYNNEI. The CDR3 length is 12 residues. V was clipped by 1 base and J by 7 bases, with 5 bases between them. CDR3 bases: TGTGCCAGCAGTGAAGGACCGAACACCATATATTTT. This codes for CASSEGPNTIYF.

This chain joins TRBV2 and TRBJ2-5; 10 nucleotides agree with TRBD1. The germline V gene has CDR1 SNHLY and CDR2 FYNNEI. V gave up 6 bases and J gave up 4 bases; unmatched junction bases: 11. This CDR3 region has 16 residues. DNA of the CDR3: TGTGCCAGCAGCGGACGACAGGGGGCAACGCGAGAGACCCAGTACTTC. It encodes CASSGRQGATRETQYF.

For the CDR3, the DNA is TGTGCCAGTAGTATAGACCGACGAACCGTCTCTGGAAACACCATATATTTT. Translating it yields CASSIDRRTVSGNTIYF. V gene TRBV19 combines with J gene TRBJ1-3, with D uncertain. Germline V CDR1 and CDR2: LNHDA, SQIVND (reference sequence). The CDR3 runs to 17 residues. The germline V and J ends were trimmed by 0 bases and 0 bases, with 12 bases remaining between them.

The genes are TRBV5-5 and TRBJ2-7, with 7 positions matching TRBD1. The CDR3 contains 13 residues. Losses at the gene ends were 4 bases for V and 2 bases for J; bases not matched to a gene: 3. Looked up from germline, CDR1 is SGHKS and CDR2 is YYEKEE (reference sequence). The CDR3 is CASSPGQTYEQYF. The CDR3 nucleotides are TGTGCCAGCAGCCCGGGACAGACCTACGAGCAGTACTTC.

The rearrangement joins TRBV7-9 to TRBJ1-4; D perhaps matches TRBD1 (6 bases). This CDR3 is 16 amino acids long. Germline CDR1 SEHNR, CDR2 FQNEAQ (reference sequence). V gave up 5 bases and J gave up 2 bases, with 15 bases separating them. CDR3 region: CASSLRGARTNEKLFF. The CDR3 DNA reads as TGTGCCAGCAGCCTAAGGGGGGCGCGGACTAATGAAAAACTGTTTTTT. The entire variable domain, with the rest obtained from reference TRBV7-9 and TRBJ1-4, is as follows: DTGVSQNPRHKITKRGQNVTFRCDPISEHNRLYWYRQTLGQGPEFLTYFQNEAQLEKSRLLSDRFSAERPKGSFSTLEIQRTEQGDSAMYLCASSLRGARTNEKLFFGSGTQLSVL.

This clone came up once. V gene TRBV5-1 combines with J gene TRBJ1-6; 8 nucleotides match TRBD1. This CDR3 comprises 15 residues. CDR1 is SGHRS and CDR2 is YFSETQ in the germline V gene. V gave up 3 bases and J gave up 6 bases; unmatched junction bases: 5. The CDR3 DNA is TGCGCCAGCAGCTGGGAACAGGGGGGTAATTCACCCCTCCACTTT. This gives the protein CASSWEQGGNSPLHF.

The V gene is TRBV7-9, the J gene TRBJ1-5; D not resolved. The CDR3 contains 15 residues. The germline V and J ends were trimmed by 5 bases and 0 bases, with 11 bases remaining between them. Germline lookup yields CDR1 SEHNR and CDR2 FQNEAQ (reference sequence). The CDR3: CASSLGVHSNQPQHF. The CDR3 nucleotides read TGTGCCAGCAGCCTCGGCGTACATAGCAATCAGCCCCAGCATTTT. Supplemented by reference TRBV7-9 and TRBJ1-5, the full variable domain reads DTGVSQNPRHKITKRGQNVTFRCDPISEHNRLYWYRQTLGQGPEFLTYFQNEAQLEKSRLLSDRFSAERPKGSFSTLEIQRTEQGDSAMYLCASSLGVHSNQPQHFGDGTRLSIL.

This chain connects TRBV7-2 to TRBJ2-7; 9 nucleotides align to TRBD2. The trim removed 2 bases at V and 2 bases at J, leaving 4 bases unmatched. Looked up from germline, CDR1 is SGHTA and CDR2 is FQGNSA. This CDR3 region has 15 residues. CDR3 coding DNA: TGTGCCAGCAGCTTATACCTAGCGGGAACCTACGAGCAGTACTTC. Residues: CASSLYLAGTYEQYF.